This T cell receptor beta chain was identified in a study of blood T cell repertoires in COVID-19. Study context: There were acute and convalescent COVID-19 samples, and they came from the United States, Italy and Spain. Sources were T cells, B-cell-depleted T cells, or PBMCs; the material itself was cDNA or gDNA.

The CDR3 spans 16 residues. Germline V gives CDR1 SGHNT, CDR2 YYREEE (reference sequence). V dropped 4 bases and J dropped 6 bases, with 21 bases sitting between them. In the study's own analysis: The assay estimated nucleated cells by amplifying reference gene primers. Measured with immunoSEQ multiplex PCR; TCRdb has only the in-frame clones, and not every one. That table gives V, J and clone size, and the DNA gave D and trimming. This table has tens of thousands of clones, 80% to 85% appearing once. This clone was detected only once. Sequencing used peripheral blood. The clonotype originates from a man of 80 years or more with acute or convalescent COVID-19. The rearrangement links TRBV5-4 to TRBJ2-3, with D perhaps matching TRBD2 (8 bases). CDR3 in DNA: TGTGCCAGCAGCCACAGGGGAATAGCGGGAACGGATACGCAGTATTTT. It specifies CASSHRGIAGTDTQYF.